Detailed here is one T cell receptor (beta chain). The antigen remains undetermined. The sample holds other DNA sequences that translate to the same CDR3. Per the germline V gene, CDR1 is SNHLY and CDR2 is FYNNEI. The CDR3 has 14 residues. Deletions cut 1 base from V and 4 bases from J, with 7 bases between. The data are from a study of shared clonotypes between healthy human individuals. Study-level background: There were three CD4 naive, three CD4 memory, two CD8 naive and one CD8 memory plates per donor.

Profiling relied on immunoSEQ multiplex PCR, and the TCRdb table lists in-frame clones only, not all of them. The sample records nearly 750,000 clones, approximately 72% being singletons. Overall study findings and caveats: Tissues were not sampled, only blood, and their repertoires likely differ.

From CD4+ cells came CD45RA+ naive and CD45RA-negative memory subsets. The TCR was taken from a woman in her twenties or thirties in good health. The V and J genes are TRBV2 and TRBJ1-4, with D perhaps matching TRBD1 (5 bases). Source material: memory CD4+ T cells sorted from blood. Subset: CD45RA-negative fraction. The CDR3 spells CASSEGRGNEKLFF. The CDR3 DNA sequence: TGTGCCAGCAGTGAAGGGAGGGGTAATGAAAAACTGTTTTTT.